This T cell receptor beta chain was sequenced during a study of cytomegalovirus exposure and HLA in healthy donors. Overall study results and limits: Association of a missense DCLRE1C variant with TCR beta V- and J-gene trimming was reported in a later analysis. Reportedly, a later analysis found an Asian-associated ancestry cluster had fewer N-insertions than the roughly 700-donor mean. Some V segments (TRBV6-2 and TRBV6-3 among them) were excluded as indistinguishable. Follow-up analysis found HLA locus-dependent TCR association rates, highest for DRB1 and lowest for HLA-C.

Turning to this clone: Its target is unknown.

The PCR was carried out with 60 Vbeta primers and 13 Jbeta primers. Sequencing was performed with immunoSEQ multiplex PCR; in TCRdb, only in-frame clones are kept and a portion is missing. The sample includes fewer than 150,000 clones, 60% to 85% of them seen just once. The CDR3 loop spans 12 amino acids. The V gene's germline CDR1 is SGHNT and CDR2 YYREEE (reference sequence). The ends lost 4 bases at V and 8 bases at J; junction bases unmatched: 0. This TCR derives from a male donor in good health and CMV-seronegative. Sequences were obtained from PBMCs. The chain links TRBV5-4 to TRBJ1-2; 12 bases line up with TRBD1. The DNA for the CDR3 is TGTGCCAGCAGCGGGACAGGGGGCGGCTACACCTTC. Its translation is CASSGTGGGYTF.